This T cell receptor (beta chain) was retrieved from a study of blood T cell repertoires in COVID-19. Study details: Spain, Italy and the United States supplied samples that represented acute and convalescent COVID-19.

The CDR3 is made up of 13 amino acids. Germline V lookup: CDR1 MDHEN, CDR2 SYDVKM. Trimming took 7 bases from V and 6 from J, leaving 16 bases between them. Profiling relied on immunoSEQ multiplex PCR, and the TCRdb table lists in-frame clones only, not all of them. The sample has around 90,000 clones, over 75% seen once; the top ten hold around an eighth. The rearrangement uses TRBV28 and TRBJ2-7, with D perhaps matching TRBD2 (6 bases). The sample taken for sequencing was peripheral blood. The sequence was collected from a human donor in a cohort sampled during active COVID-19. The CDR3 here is CASTLLAGGEQYF. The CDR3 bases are TGTGCCAGCACCTTGTTGGCCGGGGGCGAGCAGTACTTC.